This T cell receptor beta chain comes out of a study of blood T cell repertoires in COVID-19. About the research overall: Specimens from acute and convalescent COVID-19 originated in the United States, Italy and Spain. T cells, B-cell-depleted T cells, or PBMCs provided the cDNA or gDNA that served as material.

In the authors' workflow: Amplification of reference gene primers was used by the study to estimate nucleated cell counts. Only in-frame clones appear in the TCRdb table, and some are missing; sequencing was by immunoSEQ multiplex PCR. V, J and clone size are those of that table, while D and trimming were read from the DNA. The sample has about 49,000 clones; 77% are singletons. The clonotype originates from a man aged 65 to 85 with active or convalescent COVID-19. The source material was peripheral blood.

CDR3 in amino acids: CASSLRSGGAGDTQYF. As DNA, the CDR3 is TGTGCCAGCAGCTTGAGGAGCGGGGGGGCCGGAGATACGCAGTATTTT. This chain links TRBV7-9 with TRBJ2-3; 10 nucleotides match TRBD2. CDR1 is SEHNR, CDR2 FQNEAQ, per germline (reference sequence). Trimming removed 3 bases from V and 5 bases from J; junction bases left unmatched: 8. This CDR3 comprises 16 residues.